The 27 T cell receptor beta chains given below trace back to one sample, sequenced in a study of regulatory T cells in long-lasting Graves disease. The authors built TCR beta libraries using iRepertoire HTBI primers and Arm-PCR of CDR3 regions. TCRdb itself ran the multiplex PCR reads through MiXCR, one entry per CDR3 protein. Of about 540,000 distinct CDR3 sequences listed, about 14% are singletons. Time point specified: newly diagnosed GD, antithyroid drugs for less than 3 months. Scientists built the TCR library using RNA that was extracted from PBMCs. These data were likewise used in another study, on T cells in Graves' hyperthyroidism and ophthalmopathy.

The sequencing here drew on peripheral blood mononuclear cells (PBMCs), taken at new diagnosis, from a patient treated with antithyroid drugs. These receptors were obtained from a man aged 25 to 40 with Graves disease.

The table lists this clonotype with many counts. The V and J genes are TRBV20-1 and TRBJ1-1, with unresolved D. Germline CDR1 DFQATT, CDR2 SNEGSKA (reference sequence). There are 13 residues in the CDR3. V was shortened by 6 bases and J by 1 base, with 12 bases between the two germline ends. The CDR3 region is CSAGEQGNTEAFF. Here the CDR3 DNA reads TGCAGTGCCGGCGAGCAAGGGAACACTGAAGCTTTCTTT.

This clonotype occurred a few times. The chain has TRBV19 and TRBJ1-5; TRBD1 might be the D (5 bases). Deletions cut 5 bases from V and 1 base from J, with 12 bases between. Germline values: CDR1 LNHDA, CDR2 SQIVND (reference sequence). This CDR3 contains 15 residues. The DNA of the CDR3 is TGTGCCAGTAGTTACCGGGGGGGAAGCAATCAGCCCCAGCATTTT. Protein sequence: CASSYRGGSNQPQHF.

This clonotype was counted ten times or more. The chain uses TRBV6-1 and TRBJ1-3; D is unresolved. The CDR3 loop spans 16 amino acids. Germline-derived CDR1 and CDR2 are MNHNS and SASEGT. V was shortened by 6 bases and J by 4 bases, with 19 bases between the two germline ends. CDR3 sequence (DNA): TGTGCCAGCAGGAATACAGCGCTTATTTACGGAAACACCATATATTTT. Protein sequence: CASRNTALIYGNTIYF.

The sample holds many counts of this clonotype. This chain uses TRBV5-1 with TRBJ2-2, with D tentatively TRBD1 or TRBD2 (5 bases each). V was shortened by 0 bases and J by 4 bases, with 10 bases between the two germline ends. The CDR3 covers 15 residues. Looked up from germline, CDR1 is SGHRS and CDR2 is YFSETQ. The CDR3 sequence: CASSLEGTGTGELFF. The CDR3 region has the DNA TGCGCCAGCAGCTTGGAGGGGACCGGCACCGGGGAGCTGTTTTTT.

This clonotype was counted at least ten times. The V call is TRBV2, the J call TRBJ2-3; D gene ambiguous. From germline, CDR1 is SNHLY and CDR2 FYNNEI. The CDR3 length is 14 residues. The V end lost 0 bases, the J end lost 3 bases, and 7 bases lay between the germline ends. Here the CDR3 DNA reads TGTGCCAGCAGTGAAGCACCAGTAACAGATACGCAGTATTTT. It translates to CASSEAPVTDTQYF.

This clonotype was observed many times. CDR3 coding DNA: TGTGCCAGCAGGCGGGACGGCAATGAGCAGTTCTTC. Its protein is CASRRDGNEQFF. V usage is TRBV5-6 and J usage is TRBJ2-1, with D possibly being TRBD2 (6 bases). Germline CDR1 SGHDT, CDR2 YYEEEE. The CDR3 loop spans 12 amino acids. Trimming removed 5 bases from V and 6 bases from J, with 9 bases in between.

In this sample, this clonotype turned up many times. The chain recombines TRBV12-3 or TRBV12-4 with TRBJ2-3, with D perhaps matching TRBD2 (5 bases). The V end lost 6 bases, the J end lost 8 bases, and 12 bases lay between the germline ends. This CDR3 contains 12 residues. The CDR3 is CASSRGLTTQYF. DNA for the CDR3: TGTGCCAGCAGCCGAGGGCTCACTACGCAGTATTTT.

This rearrangement joins TRBV25-1 to TRBJ2-7; either TRBD1 or TRBD2 may fit D (5 bases each). This CDR3 has 13 residues. Deletions cut 11 bases from V and 7 bases from J, with 21 bases between. Germline loops: CDR1 MGHDK, CDR2 SYGVNS. The CDR3 loop is CAGAGVGAEEQYF. CDR3 sequence (DNA): TGTGCCGGGGCTGGAGTAGGAGCGGAGGAGCAGTACTTC.

This clonotype was seen repeatedly, ten times or more. The rearrangement joins TRBV5-6 to TRBJ1-1; D is possibly TRBD1 (5 bases). Trimming shortened V by 4 bases and J by 1 base, and 14 bases separated the two germline ends. The CDR3 runs 15 residues. Germline CDR1 is SGHDT and CDR2 is YYEEEE. The CDR3 region has the DNA TGTGCCAGCAGCCCCGTCCCGGGACGGAACACTGAAGCTTTCTTT. Amino acid sequence: CASSPVPGRNTEAFF.

This clonotype was detected many times. The rearrangement joins TRBV6-2 or TRBV6-3 to TRBJ2-3, with D possibly matching TRBD2 (5 bases). CDR1 is MNHEY, CDR2 SVGEGT, per germline. This CDR3 has 12 amino acids. With 6 bases removed from V and 7 bases from J, the gap between germline ends came to 11 bases. In nucleotides, the CDR3 is TGTGCCAGCAGCCCGCAGCGGAATACGCAGTATTTT. This gives the protein CASSPQRNTQYF.

On this clonotype: Just one base apart from a much larger clone, this may be a read error. The CDR3 region has the DNA TGTGCCAGCAGTTACGGAGGAAAGGAGGCTTTCTTT. Protein: CASSYGGKEAFF. V and J are TRBV12-3 or TRBV12-4 and TRBJ1-1; D remains ambiguous. The CDR3 covers 12 residues. Deletions cut 4 bases from V and 11 bases from J, with 14 bases between.

This clonotype was found many times. The DNA of the CDR3 is TGTGCCAGCAGCTTAGCTACCGGGACTAGAACAGATACGCAGTATTTT. This gives the protein CASSLATGTRTDTQYF. The chain carries TRBV7-9 and TRBJ2-3, with TRBD2 matching over 8 bases. Germline lookup yields CDR1 SEHNR and CDR2 FQNEAQ (reference sequence). J lost 3 bases, V lost 0 bases, and 5 bases had no gene match. CDR3 size: 16 residues.

This clonotype was observed many times. V is TRBV11-2 and J is TRBJ1-1, with no clear D. This CDR3 has 18 residues. Germline lookup yields CDR1 SGHAT and CDR2 FQNNGV. Between the trimmed V and J ends, which lost 5 bases and 0 bases, there was a span of 22 bases. The CDR3 region has the DNA TGTGCCAGCAGCCCCATCTCAATCGGGAGTCTCTTGAACACTGAAGCTTTCTTT. Its protein is CASSPISIGSLLNTEAFF.

The chain has TRBV27 and TRBJ2-1; D possibly uses TRBD1 or TRBD2 (6 bases each). Trimming removed 6 bases from V and 12 bases from J, with 18 bases in between. The CDR3 loop spans 13 amino acids. The germline gives CDR1 MNHEY, CDR2 SMNVEV (reference sequence). DNA of the CDR3: TGTGCCAGCAGCCGGGGGCGAAAGGGTGGGCAGTTCTTC. Its protein product is CASSRGRKGGQFF.

This clonotype was counted many times. The chain carries TRBV12-3 or TRBV12-4 and TRBJ2-3; possibly TRBD1 for D (5 bases). The CDR3 spans 14 residues. V lost 6 bases, J lost 2 bases, and 12 bases lay in between. Here the CDR3 reads CASRQLTVTDTQYF. The CDR3 DNA is TGTGCCAGCAGACAGCTGACAGTCACAGATACGCAGTATTTT.

CDR3 nucleotide sequence: TGTGCCAACGGACAAGTCAATCAGCCCCAGCATTTT. It yields the protein CANGQVNQPQHF. V and J are TRBV6-1 and TRBJ1-5, with a tentative D call TRBD1 (5 bases). The V gene's germline CDR1 is MNHNS and CDR2 SASEGT. CDR3 length: 12 residues. V lost 10 bases to trimming and J lost 3 bases, with 10 bases between them.

This clonotype showed up many times. The chain combines TRBV29-1 with TRBJ2-1; 13 nucleotides agree with TRBD2. Germline CDR1 reads SQVTM; CDR2 reads ANQGSEA. The trim removed 7 bases at V and 6 bases at J, leaving 9 bases unmatched. This CDR3 contains 15 residues. As DNA, the CDR3 is TGCAGCGGCGAATCCGGGACTAGCGGGACCAATGAGCAGTTCTTC. This codes for CSGESGTSGTNEQFF.

In this sample, this clonotype turned up many times. The V call is TRBV12-3 or TRBV12-4, the J call TRBJ1-5, with D perhaps matching TRBD1 (5 bases). This CDR3 contains 14 residues. The V end lost 4 bases, the J end lost 5 bases, and 12 bases lay between the germline ends. The CDR3: CASSSGPRDQPQHF. The CDR3 DNA sequence: TGTGCCAGCAGTTCGGGCCCCAGGGATCAGCCCCAGCATTTT.

This clonotype was counted only a few times. The rearrangement uses TRBV19 and TRBJ2-1, with D tentatively TRBD1 (5 bases). Trimming removed 5 bases from V and 3 bases from J, with 8 bases in between. Germline lookup yields CDR1 LNHDA and CDR2 SQIVND (reference sequence). The CDR3 is 13 residues long. The CDR3 spells CASSQGNYNEQFF. CDR3 sequence (DNA): TGTGCCAGTAGTCAGGGAAACTACAATGAGCAGTTCTTC.

CDR3 residues: CASSSLGGRAYEQYF. DNA for the CDR3: TGCGCCAGCAGTTCCTTGGGCGGGAGGGCGTACGAGCAGTACTTC. The chain joins TRBV4-1 to TRBJ2-7; 9 bases are a match to TRBD2. The CDR3 is 15 residues long. With V trimmed by 6 bases and J by 4 bases, 10 bases remained unmatched. Germline-derived CDR1 and CDR2 are MGHRA and YSYEKL.

This sequence joins TRBV6-1 and TRBJ1-6, with 8 bases identical to TRBD1. V dropped 6 bases and J dropped 0; count of bases not matched to a gene: 7. CDR3 length: 17 residues. Germline values: CDR1 MNHNS, CDR2 SASEGT. CDR3 protein: CASRKGQGASYNSPLHF. CDR3 sequence (DNA): TGTGCCAGCAGGAAGGGGCAGGGGGCCTCCTATAATTCACCCCTCCACTTT.

In this sample, this clonotype turned up a few times. A much larger clone differs by one base, so this may be a read error. The chain employs TRBV14 and TRBJ2-6; D not certain. The germline V and J ends were trimmed by 7 bases and 0 bases, with 4 bases remaining between them. This CDR3 region has 13 residues. Germline CDR1 is SGHDN and CDR2 is FVKESK. Written as DNA, the CDR3 is TGTGCCAGCACCCACTCTGGGGCCAACGTCCTGACTTTC. Protein: CASTHSGANVLTF.

This clonotype was seen many times. The chain combines TRBV25-1 with TRBJ2-1; 11 nucleotides agree with TRBD1. This CDR3 contains 16 residues. In germline, CDR1 is MGHDK, CDR2 SYGVNS. V lost 1 base, J lost 10 bases, and 9 bases stayed unmatched. As DNA, the CDR3 is TGTGCCAGCAGTGAATGGGGGCGGACAGGGGGCGCGGAGCAGTTCTTC. It yields the protein CASSEWGRTGGAEQFF.

The chain recombines TRBV6-1 with TRBJ2-3; 11 bases are a match to TRBD2. J lost 2 bases, V lost 5 bases, and 6 bases had no gene match. This CDR3 is 16 amino acids long. Germline CDR1 reads MNHNS; CDR2 reads SASEGT. The CDR3 here is CASSQISGRATDTQYF. The CDR3, as DNA: TGTGCCAGCAGTCAAATTAGCGGGAGGGCCACAGATACGCAGTATTTT.

This clonotype was found many times. The genes are TRBV29-1 and TRBJ2-7; unclear D gene. Per the germline V gene, CDR1 is SQVTM and CDR2 is ANQGSEA. The V end lost 3 bases, the J end lost 0 bases, and 6 bases lay between the germline ends. The CDR3 loop spans 12 amino acids. The CDR3 DNA follows: TGCAGCGTTGATACGGACTCCTACGAGCAGTACTTC. This encodes CSVDTDSYEQYF.

The chain employs TRBV24-1 and TRBJ2-1; D remains ambiguous. Germline CDR1 and CDR2: KGHDR and SFDVKD. V lost 0 bases and J lost 2, with 4 bases in between. The CDR3 covers 14 residues. The CDR3 nucleotides read TGTGCCACCAGTGATTTGATAGCCTACAATGAGCAGTTCTTC. Translation: CATSDLIAYNEQFF.

This clonotype was observed many times. The chain recombines TRBV6-1 with TRBJ1-5; TRBD1 matches 7 bases. The CDR3 is 16 amino acids. Germline V gives CDR1 MNHNS, CDR2 SASEGT. J gave up 2 bases and V 3 bases, and 7 bases lay outside the gene matches. The CDR3 DNA sequence: TGTGCCAGCAGTGACCCCGACAGGGCGGGCAATCAGCCCCAGCATTTT. Translated, it gives CASSDPDRAGNQPQHF.